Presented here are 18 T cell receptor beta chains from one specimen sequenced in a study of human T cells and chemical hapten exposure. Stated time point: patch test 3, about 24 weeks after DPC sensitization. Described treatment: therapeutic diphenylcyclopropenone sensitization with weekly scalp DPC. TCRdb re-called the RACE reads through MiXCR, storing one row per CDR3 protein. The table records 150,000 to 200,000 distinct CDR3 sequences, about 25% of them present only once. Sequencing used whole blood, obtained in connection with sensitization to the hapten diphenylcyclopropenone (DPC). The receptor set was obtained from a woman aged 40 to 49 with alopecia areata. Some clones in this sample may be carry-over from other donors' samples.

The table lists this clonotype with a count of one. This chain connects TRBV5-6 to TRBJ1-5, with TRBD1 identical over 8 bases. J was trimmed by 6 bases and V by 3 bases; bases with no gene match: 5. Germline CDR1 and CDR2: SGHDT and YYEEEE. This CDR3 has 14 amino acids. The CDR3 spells CASSSDRAGQPQHF. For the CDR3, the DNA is TGTGCCAGCAGCTCGGACAGGGCGGGTCAGCCCCAGCATTTT.

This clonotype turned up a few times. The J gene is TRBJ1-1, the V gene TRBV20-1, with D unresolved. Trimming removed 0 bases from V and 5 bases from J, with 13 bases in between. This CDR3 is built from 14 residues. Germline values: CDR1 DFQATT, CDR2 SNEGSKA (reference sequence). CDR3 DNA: TGCAGTGCTAGAGATCGGAGGGCGGTAACTGAAGCTTTCTTT. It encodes CSARDRRAVTEAFF.

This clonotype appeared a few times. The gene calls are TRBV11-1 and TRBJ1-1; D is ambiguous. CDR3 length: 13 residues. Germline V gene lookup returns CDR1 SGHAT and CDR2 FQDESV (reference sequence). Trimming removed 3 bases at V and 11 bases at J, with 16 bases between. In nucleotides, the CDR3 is TGTGCCAGCAGCTTGATGGCCCACTTGGGGGCTTTCTTT. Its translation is CASSLMAHLGAFF.

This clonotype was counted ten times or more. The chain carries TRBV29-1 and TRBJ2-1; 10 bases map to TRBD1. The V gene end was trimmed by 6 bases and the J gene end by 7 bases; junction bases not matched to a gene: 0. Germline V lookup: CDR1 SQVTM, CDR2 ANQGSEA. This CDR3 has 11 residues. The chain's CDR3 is CSVDRGNEQFF. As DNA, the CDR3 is TGCAGCGTGGACAGGGGGAATGAGCAGTTCTTC.

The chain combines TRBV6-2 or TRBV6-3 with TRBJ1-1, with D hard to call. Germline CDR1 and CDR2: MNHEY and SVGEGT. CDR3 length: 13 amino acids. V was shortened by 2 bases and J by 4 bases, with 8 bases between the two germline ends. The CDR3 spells CASSYRGFTEAFF. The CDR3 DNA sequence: TGTGCCAGCAGTTACAGAGGGTTCACTGAAGCTTTCTTT.

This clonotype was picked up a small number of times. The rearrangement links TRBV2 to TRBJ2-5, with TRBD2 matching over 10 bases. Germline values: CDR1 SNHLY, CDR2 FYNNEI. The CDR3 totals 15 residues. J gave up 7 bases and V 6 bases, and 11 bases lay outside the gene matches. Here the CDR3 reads CASRRTSGNPRTQYF. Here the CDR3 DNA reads TGTGCCAGCAGAAGGACTAGCGGAAACCCACGGACCCAGTACTTC.

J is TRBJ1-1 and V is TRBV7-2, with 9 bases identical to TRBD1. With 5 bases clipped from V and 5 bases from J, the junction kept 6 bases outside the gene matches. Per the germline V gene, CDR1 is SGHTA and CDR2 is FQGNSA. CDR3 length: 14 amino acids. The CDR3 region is CASSLDRGGTEAFF. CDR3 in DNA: TGTGCCAGCAGCCTGGACAGGGGAGGGACTGAAGCTTTCTTT. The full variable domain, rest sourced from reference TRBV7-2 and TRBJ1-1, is GAGVSQSPSNKVTEKGKDVELRCDPISGHTALYWYRQSLGQGLEFLIYFQGNSAPDKSGLPSDRFSAERTGGSVSTLTIQRTQQEDSAVYLCASSLDRGGTEAFFGQGTRLTVV.

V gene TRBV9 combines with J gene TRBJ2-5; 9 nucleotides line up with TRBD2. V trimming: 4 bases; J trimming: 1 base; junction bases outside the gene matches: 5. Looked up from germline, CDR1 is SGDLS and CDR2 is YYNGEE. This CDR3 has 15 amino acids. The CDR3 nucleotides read TGTGCCAGCAGCCCGACTAGCGGACCCCAAGAGACCCAGTACTTC. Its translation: CASSPTSGPQETQYF.

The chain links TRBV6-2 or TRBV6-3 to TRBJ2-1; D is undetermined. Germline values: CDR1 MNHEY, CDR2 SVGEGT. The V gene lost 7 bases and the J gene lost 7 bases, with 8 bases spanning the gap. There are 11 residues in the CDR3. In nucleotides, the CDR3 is TGTGCCAGCATCCGAAATAATGAGCAGTTCTTC. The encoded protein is CASIRNNEQFF.

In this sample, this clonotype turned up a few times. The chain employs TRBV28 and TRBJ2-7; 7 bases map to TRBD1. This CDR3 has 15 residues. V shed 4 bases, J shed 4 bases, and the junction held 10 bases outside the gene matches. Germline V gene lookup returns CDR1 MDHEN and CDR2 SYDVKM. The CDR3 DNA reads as TGTGCCAGCAGTTCCGGACAGGCTGCGGCGTACGAGCAGTACTTC. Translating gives CASSSGQAAAYEQYF.

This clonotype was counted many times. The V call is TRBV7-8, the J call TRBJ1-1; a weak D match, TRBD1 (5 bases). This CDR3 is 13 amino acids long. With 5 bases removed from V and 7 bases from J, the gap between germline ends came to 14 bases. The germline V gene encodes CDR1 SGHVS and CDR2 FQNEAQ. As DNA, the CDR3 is TGTGCCAGCAGCCCCGGGACTGGCCTTGAAGCTTTCTTT. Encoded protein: CASSPGTGLEAFF. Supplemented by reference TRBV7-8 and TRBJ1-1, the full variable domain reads GAGVSQSPRYKVAKRGQDVALRCDPISGHVSLFWYQQALGQGPEFLTYFQNEAQLDKSGLPSDRFFAERPEGSVSTLKIQRTQQEDSAVYLCASSPGTGLEAFFGQGTRLTVV.

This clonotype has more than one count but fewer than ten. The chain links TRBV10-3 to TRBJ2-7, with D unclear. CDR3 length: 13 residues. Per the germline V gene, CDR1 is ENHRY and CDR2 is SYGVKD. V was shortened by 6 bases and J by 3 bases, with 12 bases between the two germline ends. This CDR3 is CAISLSKFYEQYF. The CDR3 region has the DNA TGTGCCATCAGCCTTAGCAAATTCTACGAGCAGTACTTC.

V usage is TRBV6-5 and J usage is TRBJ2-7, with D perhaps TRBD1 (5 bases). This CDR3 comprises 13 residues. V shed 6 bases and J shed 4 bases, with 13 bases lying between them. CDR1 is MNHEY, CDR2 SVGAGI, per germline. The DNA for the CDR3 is TGTGCCAGCAGCACAGGCGGCCTTTACGAGCAGTACTTC. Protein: CASSTGGLYEQYF.

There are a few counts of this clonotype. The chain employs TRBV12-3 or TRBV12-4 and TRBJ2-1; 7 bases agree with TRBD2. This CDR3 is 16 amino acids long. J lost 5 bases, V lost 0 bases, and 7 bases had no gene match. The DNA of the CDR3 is TGTGCCAGCAGTTTAGCGACGGCTAGCGGACACAATGAGCAGTTCTTC. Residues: CASSLATASGHNEQFF.

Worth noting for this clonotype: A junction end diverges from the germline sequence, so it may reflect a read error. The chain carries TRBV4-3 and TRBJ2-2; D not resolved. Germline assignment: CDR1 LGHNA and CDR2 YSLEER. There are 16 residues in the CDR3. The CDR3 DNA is TGCGCCAGCAGCCCCGGTGGACGGTCGAACGCCGGGGAGCTGTTTTTT. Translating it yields CASSPGGRSNAGELFF.

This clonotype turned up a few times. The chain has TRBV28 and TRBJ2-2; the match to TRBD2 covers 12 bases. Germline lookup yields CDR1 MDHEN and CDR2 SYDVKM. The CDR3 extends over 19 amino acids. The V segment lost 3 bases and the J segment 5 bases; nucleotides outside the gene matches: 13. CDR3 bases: TGTGCCAGCAGTTTTTCTAGACTAGCGGGAGTGGGGGGGACCGGGGAGCTGTTTTTT. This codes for CASSFSRLAGVGGTGELFF.

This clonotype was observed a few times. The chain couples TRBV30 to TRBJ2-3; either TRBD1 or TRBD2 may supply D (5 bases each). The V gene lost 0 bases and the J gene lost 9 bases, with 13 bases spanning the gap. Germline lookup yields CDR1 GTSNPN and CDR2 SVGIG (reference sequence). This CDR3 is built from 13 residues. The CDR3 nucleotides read TGTGCCTGGAGTGTACGGGGCTCGGCAACGCAGTATTTT. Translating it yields CAWSVRGSATQYF.

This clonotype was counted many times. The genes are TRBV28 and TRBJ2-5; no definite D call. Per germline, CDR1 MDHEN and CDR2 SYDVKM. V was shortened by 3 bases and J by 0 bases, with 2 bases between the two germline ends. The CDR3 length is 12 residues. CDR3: CASSFYQETQYF. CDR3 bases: TGTGCCAGCAGTTTCTACCAAGAGACCCAGTACTTC.